Shown below are 3 T cell receptor beta chains from a single sample sequenced in a study of memory B cells and T cells in multiple sclerosis. For these TCRs, the target antigens are not known. Separate sequencing covered autoproliferating (CFSE-dim) and non-proliferating (CFSE-high) T cells from stimulus-free culture. Cultures began with roughly 49 million CFSE-labeled PBMCs, unstimulated for 6 to 7 days, with replicate wells pooled. Sequenced by immunoSEQ multiplex PCR; TCRdb stores in-frame clones only, minus some. The sample holds 46,000 or so clones; more than 65% are singletons and the top ten take roughly 1.1%. The specimen sequenced was PBMCs from blood kept in culture. The source of these receptors is a human donor with multiple sclerosis.

The gene calls are TRBV5-1 and TRBJ2-1; 13 bases agree with TRBD2. The CDR3 consists of 17 residues. Trimming at V came to 2 bases and at J to 6 bases, leaving 8 bases not matched to a gene. Germline V lookup: CDR1 SGHRS, CDR2 YFSETQ. CDR3 loop: CASSLRTSGGLGNEQFF. CDR3 sequence (DNA): TGCGCCAGCAGCTTACGGACTAGCGGGGGATTGGGCAATGAGCAGTTCTTC.

This rearrangement joins TRBV11-2 to TRBJ1-1; 9 bases are shared with TRBD1. This CDR3 spans 15 amino acids. Germline V gives CDR1 SGHAT, CDR2 FQNNGV. Unmatched junction bases numbered 2, after V lost 2 bases and J lost 1 base. The CDR3 protein is CASSLTGQGNTEAFF. The CDR3 DNA reads TGTGCCAGCAGCTTAACGGGACAGGGGAACACTGAAGCTTTCTTT.

V gene TRBV7-9 combines with J gene TRBJ1-3; 8 nucleotides match TRBD1. In germline, CDR1 is SEHNR, CDR2 FQNEAQ (reference sequence). The V segment lost 5 bases and the J segment 7 bases; nucleotides outside the gene matches: 10. The CDR3 sequence is 15 residues long. CDR3 sequence (DNA): TGTGCCAGCAGCCGCGACAGGGGAGAAAAGAACACCATATATTTT. It codes for CASSRDRGEKNTIYF.